These 6 T cell receptor beta chains came from one sample sequenced in a study of blood T cell repertoires in COVID-19. Sequencing was performed with immunoSEQ multiplex PCR; in TCRdb, only in-frame clones are kept and a portion is missing. Among some 100,000 clones listed, 80% to 90% were seen once. Sequenced sample: peripheral blood. All receptors come from a human donor in a cohort sampled during active COVID-19.

This chain's CDR3 is CASSQAGTPAQTQYF. The CDR3 DNA reads as TGTGCCAGCAGCCAAGCCGGGACTCCCGCCCAGACCCAGTACTTC. The chain couples TRBV14 to TRBJ2-5, with D possibly being TRBD2 (6 bases). V was trimmed by 1 base and J by 6 bases, leaving 15 bases between them. The CDR3 totals 15 residues. Germline CDR1 SGHDN, CDR2 FVKESK.

V is TRBV14 and J is TRBJ2-4; TRBD2 aligns across 10 bases. The CDR3 extends over 16 amino acids. Germline V CDR1 and CDR2: SGHDN, FVKESK. V lost 0 bases to trimming and J lost 8 bases; unmatched junction nucleotides: 7. Here the CDR3 DNA reads TGTGCCAGCAGCCAAGAGGGTCGGAGCGGGAGGGACATTCAGTACTTC. Its translation is CASSQEGRSGRDIQYF.

This clone appeared a single time. J is TRBJ1-2 and V is TRBV5-6; D is ambiguous. The V and J ends lost 1 base and 4 bases respectively, with 5 bases between them. Germline V gene sequence: CDR1 SGHDT, CDR2 YYEEEE. The CDR3 sequence is 12 residues long. The chain's CDR3 is CASSLYSYGYTF. In DNA, the CDR3 is TGTGCCAGCAGCTTGTACAGCTATGGCTACACCTTC.

The chain combines TRBV11-2 with TRBJ2-1; TRBD2 aligns across 7 bases. The ends lost 1 base at V and 10 bases at J; junction bases unmatched: 13. The CDR3 has 16 residues. Germline V lookup: CDR1 SGHAT, CDR2 FQNNGV. The CDR3: CASSLVAAGTLFEQFF. CDR3 sequence (DNA): TGTGCCAGCAGCTTAGTGGCAGCGGGAACCCTGTTCGAGCAGTTCTTC.

This clone was seen once. This chain uses TRBV10-3 with TRBJ1-1; unclear D gene. V dropped 11 bases and J dropped 1 base, with 14 bases sitting between them. CDR1 and CDR2 (germline): ENHRY, SYGVKD. CDR3 length: 13 amino acids. The DNA for the CDR3 is TGTGCCGTACAAGACTCGGGGAACACTGAAGCTTTCTTT. The encoded protein is CAVQDSGNTEAFF.

The chain carries TRBV9 and TRBJ1-3; D perhaps matches TRBD1 (5 bases). The V gene's germline CDR1 is SGDLS and CDR2 YYNGEE. Trimming removed 0 bases from V and 2 bases from J, with 6 bases in between. This CDR3 is 14 amino acids long. The CDR3 DNA follows: TGTGCCAGCAGCGTAGCAGGGACTGGAAACACCATATATTTT. Translated: CASSVAGTGNTIYF.